This note documents a single T cell receptor beta chain sequence. These data come from a study of monozygotic twins with inflammatory bowel disease. In germline, CDR1 is MRHNA, CDR2 SNTAGT. The CDR3 is 14 residues long. From the 5' RACE reads, TCRdb lists one entry per CDR3 protein and no DNA. The sample table includes approximately 380,000 distinct CDR3 sequences. This receptor was obtained from a human donor with ulcerative colitis or Crohn's disease, or a healthy co-twin of an affected twin (not recorded which). Sequenced: blood. The rearrangement uses TRBV6-4 and TRBJ1-2. The CDR3 region is CASSEMAGVYGYTF.